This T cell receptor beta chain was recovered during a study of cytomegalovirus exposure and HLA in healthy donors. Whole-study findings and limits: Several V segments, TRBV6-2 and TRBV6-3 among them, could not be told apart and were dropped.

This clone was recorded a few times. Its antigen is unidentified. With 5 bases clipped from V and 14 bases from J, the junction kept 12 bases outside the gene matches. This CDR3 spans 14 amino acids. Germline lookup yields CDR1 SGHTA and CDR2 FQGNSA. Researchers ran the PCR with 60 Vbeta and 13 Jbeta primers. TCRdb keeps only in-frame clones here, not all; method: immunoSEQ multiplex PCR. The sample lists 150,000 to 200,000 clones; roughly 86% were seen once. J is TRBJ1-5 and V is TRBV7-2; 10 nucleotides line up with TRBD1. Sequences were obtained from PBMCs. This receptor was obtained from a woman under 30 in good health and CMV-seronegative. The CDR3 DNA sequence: TGTGCCAGCAGCCCGGACAGGGGGGCCCAACTAAAGCATTTT. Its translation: CASSPDRGAQLKHF.